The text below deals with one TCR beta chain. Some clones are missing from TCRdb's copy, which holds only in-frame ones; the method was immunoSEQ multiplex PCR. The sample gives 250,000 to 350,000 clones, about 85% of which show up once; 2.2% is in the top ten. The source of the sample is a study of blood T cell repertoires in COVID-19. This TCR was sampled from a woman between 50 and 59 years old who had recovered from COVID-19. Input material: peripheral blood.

The CDR3 spells CASSYGTDKPSYEQYF. As DNA, the CDR3 is TGTGCCAGCAGTTATGGGACAGATAAACCCTCCTACGAGCAGTACTTC. The genes are TRBV28 and TRBJ2-7; 7 bases are a match to TRBD1. Looked up from germline, CDR1 is MDHEN and CDR2 is SYDVKM. The CDR3 is 16 amino acids. V lost 4 bases, J lost 0 bases, and 9 bases stayed unmatched.